This T cell receptor (beta chain) was retrieved from a study of Ad26.COV2.S vaccination and SARS-CoV-2 variants. Germline V CDR1 and CDR2: SGHAT, FQNNGV. Trimming removed 4 bases at V and 6 bases at J, with 16 bases between. The CDR3 contains 15 residues. The treatment was: some 19 received Ad26.COV2.S at low or high dose, single or two shots; 5 received placebo; per-sample allocation not given. Samples analyzed were those drawn on day 63 after the first vaccine or placebo injection. TCRdb's copy holds only in-frame clones and misses some; the assay was immunoSEQ multiplex PCR. The sample lists roughly 330,000 clones; roughly nine tenths were seen once.

The TCR sequence derives from a person between 18 and 59 years old who received the Ad26.COV2.S COVID-19 vaccine or a placebo. This chain uses TRBV11-2 with TRBJ2-1; D gene ambiguous. The specimen comprised peripheral blood, sampled in a trial of Ad26.COV2.S vaccine versus placebo. CDR3 in amino acids: CASSSRAPEANEQFF. The CDR3 region has the DNA TGTGCCAGCAGCTCCCGGGCCCCGGAAGCCAATGAGCAGTTCTTC.